This T cell receptor beta chain stems from a study of cytotoxic CD8 clonotypes in ibrutinib-treated CLL. Sequencing was performed with immunoSEQ multiplex PCR; in TCRdb, only in-frame clones are kept and a portion is missing. The sample has 110,000 to 150,000 clones; 76% are singletons. The CDR3 contains 16 residues. V was clipped by 5 bases and J by 6 bases; unmatched bases: 8. Germline assignment: CDR1 SGHTA and CDR2 FQGTGA. This clone was counted a few times. The chain employs TRBV7-3 and TRBJ2-1; 12 bases match TRBD2. This TCR was sampled from a human donor with chronic lymphocytic leukemia. Sequenced material: PBMCs, taken after 24 months of ibrutinib treatment. CDR3 DNA: TGTGCCAGCAGCACACGGACTAGCGGGGTTGTCAATGAGCAGTTCTTC. It encodes CASSTRTSGVVNEQFF.